The 25 T cell receptor beta chains below were found in one sample sequenced in a study of T cells in Graves' hyperthyroidism and ophthalmopathy. TCR beta CDR3 regions were amplified from RNA. First-round RT-PCR targeting the TCR CDR3 was performed with the HTBI primer set. TCRdb independently ran MiXCR on the multiplex PCR reads; one entry per CDR3 protein. The table has about 420,000 distinct CDR3 sequences, roughly 13% seen once. Sequencing was carried out using blood. These receptors came from a woman under 30 with Graves' hyperthyroidism.

This clonotype showed up many times. The CDR3 DNA reads as TGCAGTGCTGAGGACGGACGAACTAACTATGGCTACACCTTC. Encoded protein: CSAEDGRTNYGYTF. The chain employs TRBV20-1 and TRBJ1-2, with unresolved D. With 5 bases removed from V and 0 bases from J, the gap between germline ends came to 13 bases. Germline values: CDR1 DFQATT, CDR2 SNEGSKA (reference sequence). This CDR3 contains 14 residues.

This clonotype occurred many times. The chain employs TRBV10-3 and TRBJ1-5; D not resolved. Between the trimmed V and J ends, which lost 0 bases and 3 bases, there was a span of 12 bases. Germline loops: CDR1 ENHRY, CDR2 SYGVKD. The CDR3 has 16 amino acids. CDR3 in DNA: TGTGCCATCAGTGAGTCGACGTTCCAAGTCAATCAGCCCCAGCATTTT. Its protein is CAISESTFQVNQPQHF.

This clonotype has ten or more counts. This rearrangement joins TRBV27 to TRBJ2-2; D is unresolved. V lost 3 bases, J lost 3 bases, and 17 bases lay in between. The germline gives CDR1 MNHEY, CDR2 SMNVEV (reference sequence). This CDR3 has 17 amino acids. CDR3 protein: CASSLYPSPGDTGELFF. The CDR3 region has the DNA TGTGCCAGCAGTTTGTACCCCAGCCCAGGAGACACCGGGGAGCTGTTTTTT.

This clonotype was detected ten times or more. The chain uses TRBV27 and TRBJ2-5, with a possible D match to TRBD1 (5 bases). V was clipped by 3 bases and J by 3 bases, with 11 bases between them. Per the germline V gene, CDR1 is MNHEY and CDR2 is SMNVEV (reference sequence). This CDR3 has 14 amino acids. The CDR3 DNA sequence: TGTGCCAGCAGTTTCTTGGGGCAGGAAGAGACCCAGTACTTC. It specifies CASSFLGQEETQYF.

Comments on this clonotype: A much larger clone lies one base from this, so it may be a read error. V usage is TRBV7-9 and J usage is TRBJ2-5; TRBD2 aligns across 11 bases. V was clipped by 8 bases and J by 1 base; unmatched bases: 9. CDR1 and CDR2 from the germline V gene are SEHNR and FQNEAQ (reference sequence). This CDR3 comprises 16 residues. This CDR3 reads CASGGGTSGGQETQYF. As DNA, the CDR3 is TGTGCCAGCGGGGGAGGGACTAGCGGAGGCCAAGAGACCCAGTACTTC.

The rearrangement joins TRBV4-1 to TRBJ1-5, with D perhaps TRBD1 (5 bases). The V end was cut by 1 base, the J end by 3 bases, with 13 bases between. CDR3 size: 16 residues. The germline CDR1 and CDR2 sequences are MGHRA and YSYEKL. The CDR3 sequence: CASSQGQISNNQPQHF. For the CDR3, the DNA is TGCGCCAGCAGCCAAGGACAGATATCTAACAATCAGCCCCAGCATTTT.

This clonotype was seen more than once but under ten times. This chain links TRBV28 with TRBJ2-7; a weak D match, TRBD2 (6 bases). The CDR3 contains 14 residues. In germline, CDR1 is MDHEN, CDR2 SYDVKM. Trimming removed 6 bases from V and 5 bases from J, with 17 bases in between. CDR3 sequence: CASRALGGTHEQYF. In DNA form, the CDR3 reads TGTGCCAGCAGAGCGCTTGGCGGGACCCACGAGCAGTACTTC.

This clonotype was seen at least ten times. The chain joins TRBV9 to TRBJ2-7; TRBD1 matches 9 bases. Germline lookup yields CDR1 SGDLS and CDR2 YYNGEE. The length of the CDR3 is 16 residues. J was trimmed by 4 bases and V by 3 bases; bases with no gene match: 11. The CDR3 DNA sequence: TGTGCCAGCAGCGGAGAGTCCGGGACAGGGAGGTACGAGCAGTACTTC. This sequence encodes CASSGESGTGRYEQYF. The full variable domain, rest sourced from reference TRBV9 and TRBJ2-7, is DSGVTQTPKHLITATGQRVTLRCSPRSGDLSVYWYQQSLDQGLQFLIQYYNGEERAKGNILERFSAQQFPDLHSELNLSSLELGDSALYFCASSGESGTGRYEQYFGPGTRLTVT.

In its sample, this clonotype was seen many times. V usage is TRBV11-3 and J usage is TRBJ2-3; D is unclear. In germline, CDR1 is SGHNT, CDR2 YENEEA. The ends were cut back, 4 bases at V and 2 bases at J, with 7 bases in the middle. The CDR3 consists of 13 residues. The CDR3 reads CASSYQNTDTQYF. The CDR3 DNA reads TGTGCCAGCAGCTACCAGAACACAGATACGCAGTATTTT.

The chain recombines TRBV6-5 with TRBJ2-3, with unresolved D. This CDR3 comprises 17 residues. Germline assignment: CDR1 MNHEY and CDR2 SVGAGI. With 0 bases removed from V and 0 bases from J, the gap between germline ends came to 13 bases. The CDR3 DNA reads as TGTGCCAGCAGTTACTCAAGCCGGATTTCTAGCACAGATACGCAGTATTTT. Its protein product is CASSYSSRISSTDTQYF.

This clonotype was counted at least ten times. The chain links TRBV7-2 to TRBJ2-5; TRBD2 agrees at 12 bases. CDR3 size: 16 residues. Germline V gene lookup returns CDR1 SGHTA and CDR2 FQGNSA. Germline trimming cut 5 bases from V and 4 bases from J; bases unmatched to any gene: 8. CDR3 sequence: CASSETSGRTGETQYF. In DNA form, the CDR3 reads TGTGCCAGCAGCGAAACTAGCGGGAGGACGGGAGAGACCCAGTACTTC. The whole variable domain, filled in from reference TRBV7-2 and TRBJ2-5, reads GAGVSQSPSNKVTEKGKDVELRCDPISGHTALYWYRQSLGQGLEFLIYFQGNSAPDKSGLPSDRFSAERTGGSVSTLTIQRTQQEDSAVYLCASSETSGRTGETQYFGPGTRLLVL.

This clonotype showed up many times. V is TRBV11-2 and J is TRBJ2-2, with 10 bases identical to TRBD2. The CDR3 extends over 14 amino acids. The germline CDR1 and CDR2 sequences are SGHAT and FQNNGV. V was pared by 8 bases and J by 3 bases, with 3 bases of the junction left unmatched. As DNA, the CDR3 is TGTGCCAGCGGGCTAGCGGGAGACACCGGGGAGCTGTTTTTT. Translating it yields CASGLAGDTGELFF.

This clonotype was seen more than once but under ten times. J is TRBJ1-2 and V is TRBV28; D is unclear. Germline CDR1 and CDR2: MDHEN and SYDVKM. The CDR3 is 13 residues long. With 6 bases removed from V and 8 bases from J, the gap between germline ends came to 16 bases. The CDR3 bases are TGTGCCAGCAGGCCTCCGGGCCTGGGAGGCTACACCTTC. Protein sequence: CASRPPGLGGYTF.

There are many counts of this clonotype. The CDR3 reads CASSQAPDRGLGAKNIQYF. The CDR3 DNA follows: TGTGCCAGCAGCCAAGCCCCCGACAGGGGTTTAGGGGCCAAAAACATTCAGTACTTC. This chain uses TRBV3-1 with TRBJ2-4, with 8 positions matching TRBD1. J gave up 1 base and V 1 base, and 12 bases lay outside the gene matches. Germline V lookup: CDR1 LGHDT, CDR2 YNNKEL (reference sequence). This CDR3 is built from 19 residues.

Many counts were recorded for this clonotype. This chain joins TRBV7-2 and TRBJ2-3; D unresolved. V lost 5 bases, J lost 4 bases, and 13 bases lay in between. The CDR3 runs 14 residues. Germline V gene sequence: CDR1 SGHTA, CDR2 FQGNSA. Here the CDR3 reads CASSLITLADTQYF. CDR3 nucleotide sequence: TGTGCCAGCAGCCTGATAACGTTGGCAGATACGCAGTATTTT.

This chain joins TRBV7-3 and TRBJ2-6; tentatively, D is TRBD2 (6 bases). CDR3 length equals 18 residues. The V and J ends lost 1 base and 0 bases respectively, with 13 bases between them. Germline V gene lookup returns CDR1 SGHTA and CDR2 FQGTGA. The CDR3 region has the DNA TGTGCCAGCAGCTTAATCGGGAGAACTCGCTCTGGGGCCAACGTCCTGACTTTC. It is translated as CASSLIGRTRSGANVLTF.

This clonotype was found a few times. This rearrangement joins TRBV28 to TRBJ2-7, with D perhaps matching TRBD1 (5 bases). The CDR3 has 13 amino acids. The V gene's germline CDR1 is MDHEN and CDR2 SYDVKM. The ends were cut back, 6 bases at V and 2 bases at J, with 11 bases in the middle. As DNA, the CDR3 is TGTGCCAGCAGGGAGACAGCAACCTACGAGCAGTACTTC. It encodes CASRETATYEQYF.

In regard to this clonotype: A read error may produce the germline difference seen at one junction end. This chain connects TRBV5-6 to TRBJ2-5; 12 bases line up with TRBD1. Germline V lookup: CDR1 SGHDT, CDR2 YYEEEE. This CDR3 comprises 16 residues. The CDR3 nucleotides are TGTGCCAGCAGCTTATCCGGGACAGGGGGCCAAGGACCCCTCGACTTC. This codes for CASSLSGTGGQGPLDF.

This clonotype was counted only a few times. The chain carries TRBV20-1 and TRBJ2-2; 7 bases align to TRBD1. There are 16 residues in the CDR3. V lost 0 bases and J lost 1; bases outside the gene matches: 5. Germline V lookup: CDR1 DFQATT, CDR2 SNEGSKA (reference sequence). In DNA form, the CDR3 reads TGCAGTGCTAGAGATATCGGACAGGAGAACACCGGGGAGCTGTTTTTT. The encoded protein is CSARDIGQENTGELFF.

The J gene is TRBJ2-7, the V gene TRBV10-1; tentative D call: TRBD1 (5 bases). V lost 4 bases and J 2 bases, leaving 9 bases between the germline ends. Germline CDR1 and CDR2: WNHNN and SYGVQD (reference sequence). This CDR3 comprises 13 residues. The CDR3 is CASSVDKAYEQYF. The CDR3 nucleotides are TGCGCCAGCAGTGTGGACAAAGCCTACGAGCAGTACTTC.

This clonotype has a count of ten or more. The CDR3 loop reads CSAEPGQGQGYTF. CDR3 bases: TGCAGTGCCGAACCGGGACAGGGTCAAGGCTACACCTTC. The gene calls are TRBV20-1 and TRBJ1-2, with 9 nucleotides matching TRBD1. The germline CDR1 and CDR2 sequences are DFQATT and SNEGSKA (reference sequence). The CDR3 covers 13 residues. V shed 6 bases and J 8 bases; nucleotides not matched to a gene: 10.

This clonotype was seen a handful of times. The chain uses TRBV6-1 and TRBJ1-3; D might be TRBD1 (6 bases). The CDR3 runs 14 residues. V lost 8 bases to trimming and J lost 2 bases, with 13 bases between them. Germline-derived CDR1 and CDR2 are MNHNS and SASEGT. The CDR3 nucleotides are TGTGCCAGCGAACCGGGGGCCCCTGGAAACACCATATATTTT. Its translation is CASEPGAPGNTIYF.

This clonotype was seen repeatedly, ten times or more. V usage is TRBV2 and J usage is TRBJ2-3; D call uncertain. Germline V CDR1 and CDR2: SNHLY, FYNNEI. Trimming removed 10 bases at V and 2 bases at J, with 19 bases between. There are 15 residues in the CDR3. The CDR3: CATNSGSKHTDTQYF. The CDR3 DNA reads as TGTGCCACAAATTCCGGGTCAAAACACACAGATACGCAGTATTTT.

This rearrangement joins TRBV12-3 or TRBV12-4 to TRBJ1-6; D is perhaps TRBD1 (6 bases). The CDR3 spans 15 residues. V was trimmed by 3 bases and J by 4 bases, leaving 10 bases between them. DNA for the CDR3: TGTGCCAGCAGTTTGGGGGCGGCGTATAATTCACCCCTCCACTTT. Its translation: CASSLGAAYNSPLHF.

This clonotype came up many times. The chain uses TRBV28 and TRBJ2-7; TRBD1 matches 8 bases. This CDR3 contains 14 residues. CDR1 and CDR2 from the germline V gene are MDHEN and SYDVKM. V shed 3 bases and J 5 bases; nucleotides not matched to a gene: 6. This CDR3 is CASSLHGQGDEQYF. The CDR3 region has the DNA TGTGCCAGCAGTTTGCACGGACAGGGCGACGAGCAGTACTTC.